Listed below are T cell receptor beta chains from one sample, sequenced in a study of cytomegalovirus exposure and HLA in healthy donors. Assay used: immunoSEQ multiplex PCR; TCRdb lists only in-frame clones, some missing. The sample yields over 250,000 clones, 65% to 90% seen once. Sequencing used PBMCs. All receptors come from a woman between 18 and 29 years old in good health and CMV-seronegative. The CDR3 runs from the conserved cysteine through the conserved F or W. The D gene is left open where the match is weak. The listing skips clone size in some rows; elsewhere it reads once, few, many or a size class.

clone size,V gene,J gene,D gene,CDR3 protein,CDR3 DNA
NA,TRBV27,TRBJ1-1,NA,CASSPFSGLRNTEAFF,TGTGCCAGCAGTCCATTCTCTGGACTCAGAAACACTGAAGCTTTCTTT
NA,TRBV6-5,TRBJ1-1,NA,CASSYSSNRFTEAFF,TGTGCCAGCAGTTACTCGTCAAACAGGTTCACTGAAGCTTTCTTT
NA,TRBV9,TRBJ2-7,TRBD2,CASSGGAGATYEQYF,TGTGCCAGCAGCGGTGGAGCGGGAGCAACCTACGAGCAGTACTTC
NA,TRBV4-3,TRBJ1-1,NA,CASSQDPRRDIFAEAFF,TGCGCCAGCAGCCAAGACCCACGAAGGGACATCTTCGCTGAAGCTTTCTTT
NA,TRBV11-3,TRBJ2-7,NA,CASRGSSSYEQYF,TGTGCCAGTCGGGGGTCGAGCTCCTACGAGCAGTACTTC
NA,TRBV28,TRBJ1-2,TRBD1,CASSFLPGGVGYTF,TGTGCCAGCAGTTTTTTGCCAGGGGGAGTCGGCTACACCTTC
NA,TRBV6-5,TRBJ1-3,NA,CASSYLQEGTIYF,TGTGCCAGCAGTTACTTACAGGAAGGCACCATATATTTT
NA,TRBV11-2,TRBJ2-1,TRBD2,CASRRAGLAANNEQFF,TGTGCCAGCCGACGAGCGGGACTAGCGGCAAACAATGAGCAGTTCTTC
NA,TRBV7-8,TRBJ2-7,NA,CASSLGQDLRYF,TGTGCCAGCAGCTTAGGACAGGACTTAAGGTACTTC
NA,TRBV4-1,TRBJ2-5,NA,CASSHVRGGGQETQYF,TGCGCCAGCAGCCATGTTCGGGGTGGAGGGCAAGAGACCCAGTACTTC
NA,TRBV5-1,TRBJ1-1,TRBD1,CASSLGRTGSNTEAFF,TGCGCCAGCAGCTTGGGGAGGACAGGGTCGAACACTGAAGCTTTCTTT
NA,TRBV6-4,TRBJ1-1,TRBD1,CASRADRGGAEAFF,TGTGCCAGCAGAGCGGACAGGGGAGGCGCTGAAGCTTTCTTT
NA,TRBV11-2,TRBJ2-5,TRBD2,CASSFALAGVETQYF,TGTGCCAGCAGCTTCGCCTTAGCGGGAGTGGAGACCCAGTACTTC
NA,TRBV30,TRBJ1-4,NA,CAWSPGLSHEKLFF,TGTGCCTGGAGTCCAGGTTTGTCGCATGAAAAACTGTTTTTT
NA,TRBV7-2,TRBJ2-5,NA,CASSLALGEETQYF,TGTGCCAGCAGCTTAGCATTAGGGGAAGAGACCCAGTACTTC
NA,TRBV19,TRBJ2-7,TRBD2,CASSIGRGGNEQYF,TGTGCCAGTAGTATCGGGCGGGGGGGCAACGAGCAGTACTTC
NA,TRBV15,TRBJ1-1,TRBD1,CATSRREGQPIEAFF,TGTGCCACCAGCCGCCGAGAGGGACAGCCTATTGAAGCTTTCTTT
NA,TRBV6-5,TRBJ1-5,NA,CASSYSRDQPQHF,TGTGCCAGCAGTTACTCTCGGGATCAGCCCCAGCATTTT
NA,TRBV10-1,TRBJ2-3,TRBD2,CASSEDPGLAVGGDTQYF,TGCGCCAGCAGTGAGGATCCGGGACTAGCGGTAGGAGGAGATACGCAGTATTTT
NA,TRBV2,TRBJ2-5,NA,CASTQQETQYF,TGTGCCAGCACCCAACAAGAGACCCAGTACTTC
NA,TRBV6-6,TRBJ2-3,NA,CASSPRDTQYF,TGTGCCAGCAGTCCGAGAGATACGCAGTATTTT
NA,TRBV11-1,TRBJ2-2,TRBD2,CASSLGLAATGELFF,TGTGCCAGCAGCCTGGGACTAGCGGCCACCGGGGAGCTGTTTTTT
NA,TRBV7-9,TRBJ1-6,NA,CASSSGVQATYNSPLHF,TGTGCCAGCAGCTCGGGCGTACAGGCGACCTATAATTCACCCCTCCACTTT
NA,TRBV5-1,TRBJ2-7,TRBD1,CASSTQDRGEQYF,TGCGCCAGCAGCACTCAGGACAGGGGCGAGCAGTACTTC
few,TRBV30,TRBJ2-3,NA,CAWSVGGPTDTQYF,TGTGCCTGGAGTGTTGGGGGCCCCACAGATACGCAGTATTTT
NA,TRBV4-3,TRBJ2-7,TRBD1,CASSQGFSGTGYHEQYF,TGCGCCAGCAGCCAAGGATTCTCCGGGACAGGGTATCACGAGCAGTACTTC
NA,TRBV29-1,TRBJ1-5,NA,CSVGEGNQPQHF,TGCAGCGTTGGGGAGGGCAATCAGCCCCAGCATTTT
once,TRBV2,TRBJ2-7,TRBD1,CASSGNSGQGAYEQYF,TGTGCCAGCAGCGGAAATTCCGGACAGGGGGCCTACGAGCAGTACTTC
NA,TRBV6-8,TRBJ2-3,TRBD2,CASSSLAATDTQYF,TGTGCCAGCAGTTCACTAGCGGCCACAGATACGCAGTATTTT
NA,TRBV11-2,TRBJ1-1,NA,CASSLQVRSTEAFF,TGTGCCAGCAGCTTACAGGTCCGCTCAACTGAAGCTTTCTTT
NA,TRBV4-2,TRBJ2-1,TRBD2,CASSRGLAGNRGYNEQFF,TGTGCCAGCAGCCGTGGACTAGCGGGAAATAGGGGCTACAATGAGCAGTTCTTC
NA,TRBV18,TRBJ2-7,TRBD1,CASSPPGQGAYEQYF,TGTGCCAGCTCACCTCCCGGACAGGGGGCTTACGAGCAGTACTTC
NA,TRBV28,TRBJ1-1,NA,CASSLLTGDTEAFF,TGTGCCAGCAGTTTGCTGACCGGGGACACTGAAGCTTTCTTT
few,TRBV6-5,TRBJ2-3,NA,CASSINQFDTQYF,TGTGCCAGCAGCATCAATCAGTTCGATACGCAGTATTTT
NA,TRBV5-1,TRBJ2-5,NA,CASSGEETQYF,TGCGCCAGCAGCGGAGAAGAGACCCAGTACTTC
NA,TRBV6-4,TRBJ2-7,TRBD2,CASRLAGVNEQYF,TGTGCCAGCAGACTAGCGGGAGTGAACGAGCAGTACTTC
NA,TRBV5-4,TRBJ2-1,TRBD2,CASSPIAGPGYNEQFF,TGTGCCAGCAGCCCAATAGCGGGACCGGGCTACAATGAGCAGTTCTTC
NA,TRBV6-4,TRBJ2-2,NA,CASRNRLNTGELFF,TGTGCCAGCAGGAACAGGTTGAACACCGGGGAGCTGTTTTTT
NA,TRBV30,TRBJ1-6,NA,CAWRRGYNSPLHF,TGTGCCTGGAGGCGGGGGTATAATTCACCCCTCCACTTT
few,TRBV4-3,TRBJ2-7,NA,CASSRGSYEQYF,TGCGCCAGCAGCCGCGGAAGCTACGAGCAGTACTTC
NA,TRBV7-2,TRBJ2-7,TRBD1,CASSLGEGTATYEQYF,TGTGCCAGCAGCTTAGGCGAGGGGACAGCTACCTACGAGCAGTACTTC
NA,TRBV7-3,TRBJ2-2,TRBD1,CASSSDRDRGRSLSGELFF,TGTGCCAGCAGCTCAGACCGGGACAGGGGGCGGTCACTGTCCGGGGAGCTGTTTTTT